Listed below are T cell receptor beta chains from one sample, sequenced in a study of lymphopenia after photon versus proton radiotherapy. Only in-frame clones appear in the TCRdb table, and some are missing; sequencing was by immunoSEQ multiplex PCR. The sample lists under 20,000 clones; around nine tenths were seen once. This material consisted of peripheral blood, taken from a patient treated with proton-based radiotherapy. The receptors here all came from a man aged 65 to 85 with pancreatic cancer. Each CDR3 is given with its conserved first and last residue. A D gene is named only where the DNA matches it firmly. Size values are once, few and many counts, or a class for expanded clones, and some rows have none.

V: TRBV18
D: NA
J: TRBJ2-2
size: NA
DNA: TGTGCCAGCTCACCACGAATGACAGGGAACACCGGGGAGCTGTTTTTT
CDR3: CASSPRMTGNTGELFF

V: TRBV7-2
D: NA
J: TRBJ2-1
size: NA
DNA: TGTGCCAGCAGCTTAGACGCCGGTAGCTCCTACAATGAGCAGTTCTTC
CDR3: CASSLDAGSSYNEQFF

V: TRBV5-1
D: TRBD1
J: TRBJ1-1
size: NA
DNA: TGCGCCAGCAGCCTACGAGGGTCAGGGGGGCCGAACACTGAAGCTTTCTTT
CDR3: CASSLRGSGGPNTEAFF

V: TRBV6-1
D: NA
J: TRBJ1-1
size: NA
DNA: TGTGCCAGCAGGGCCAGCGAGATCTTT
CDR3: CASRASEIF

V: TRBV30
D: TRBD1
J: TRBJ1-1
size: NA
DNA: TGTGCCTGGAGCTGGGCAGGGGGCAACACTGAAGCTTTCTTT
CDR3: CAWSWAGGNTEAFF

V: TRBV5-4
D: TRBD1
J: TRBJ1-1
size: NA
DNA: TGTGCCAGCAGCCGACAGGGAGGCACTGAAGCTTTCTTT
CDR3: CASSRQGGTEAFF

V: TRBV7-9
D: NA
J: TRBJ1-2
size: NA
DNA: TGTGCCAGCAGCAGAAACATAAACTATGGCTACACCTTC
CDR3: CASSRNINYGYTF

V: TRBV5-1
D: NA
J: TRBJ1-5
size: NA
DNA: TGCGCCAGCAGTCCGGACGGACGCAATCAGCCCCAGCATTTT
CDR3: CASSPDGRNQPQHF

V: TRBV5-1
D: NA
J: TRBJ1-2
size: NA
DNA: TGCGCCAGCAGCCCCCAGCCGGCTGGTAGAGGCTACACCTTC
CDR3: CASSPQPAGRGYTF

V: TRBV29-1
D: NA
J: TRBJ2-2
size: NA
DNA: TGCAGCGGCCAGACAGGGAGGGCGAACACCGGGGAGCTGTTTTTT
CDR3: CSGQTGRANTGELFF

V: TRBV9
D: NA
J: TRBJ2-6
size: NA
DNA: TGTGCCAGCAGCCCGAGGGTTGCCCTCTCTGGGGCCAACGTCCTGACTTTC
CDR3: CASSPRVALSGANVLTF

V: TRBV2
D: NA
J: TRBJ1-1
size: NA
DNA: TGTGCCAGCCGCGACTCCGGGCCCCAGAACACTGAAGCTTTCTTT
CDR3: CASRDSGPQNTEAFF

V: TRBV5-1
D: NA
J: TRBJ1-1
size: NA
DNA: TGCGCCAGCAGCATCCGGACATGGCGGGAGACTGAAGCTTTCTTT
CDR3: CASSIRTWRETEAFF

V: TRBV28
D: NA
J: TRBJ1-1
size: few
DNA: TGTGCCAGCAGTTTGGAGGTTACTGAAGCTTTCTTT
CDR3: CASSLEVTEAFF

V: TRBV6-6
D: TRBD1
J: TRBJ1-2
size: once
DNA: TGTGCCAGCAGTTACGGGACAGGAGTAACTGGCTACACCTTC
CDR3: CASSYGTGVTGYTF

V: TRBV19
D: TRBD2
J: TRBJ2-7
size: NA
DNA: TGTGCCAGTAGTATGGGGGGCGGACTAGCGGTATCATCCTACGAGCAGTACTTC
CDR3: CASSMGGGLAVSSYEQYF

V: TRBV7-3
D: NA
J: TRBJ2-1
size: NA
DNA: TGTGCCAGCAGCTTAACGTTCGTGGGGGATGAGCAGTTCTTC
CDR3: CASSLTFVGDEQFF

V: TRBV28
D: NA
J: TRBJ1-5
size: NA
DNA: TGTGCCAGCAGTACCCTCGAGGGGGTTTCCACAGGTCAGCCCCAGCATTTT
CDR3: CASSTLEGVSTGQPQHF

V: TRBV5-4
D: NA
J: TRBJ2-3
size: once
DNA: TGTGCCAGCAGCCTTTCGGGGGTTGATACGCAGTATTTT
CDR3: CASSLSGVDTQYF

V: TRBV30
D: TRBD2
J: TRBJ2-7
size: NA
DNA: TGTGCCTACAAGCGGGAGATCAACCACGAGCAGTACTTC
CDR3: CAYKREINHEQYF

V: TRBV19
D: TRBD1
J: TRBJ1-2
size: NA
DNA: TGTGCCAGTAGTTCCCTGACAGGGGTTAACTATGGCTACACCTTC
CDR3: CASSSLTGVNYGYTF

V: TRBV5-1
D: NA
J: TRBJ1-2
size: NA
DNA: TGCGCCAGCAGCCCGGAGCGCCCTGCCTATGGCTACACCTTC
CDR3: CASSPERPAYGYTF

V: TRBV12-5
D: NA
J: TRBJ1-1
size: NA
DNA: TGTGCTAGTGGAGGAATGACTGAAGCTTTCTTT
CDR3: CASGGMTEAFF